The T cell receptor (beta chain) under discussion was sequenced for a study of CD8 T cells in Susac syndrome. Study results and limitations: The study's TCR sequencing and HLA analysis drew on a certain number of individuals. That number was acknowledged as relatively small.

In germline, CDR1 is LGHNA, CDR2 YNFKEQ. This CDR3 has 14 residues. V dropped 8 bases and J dropped 2; count of bases not matched to a gene: 3. As regards this clonotype: What it binds is not known.

Blood CD8+ and CD4+ T cells underwent high-throughput TCR beta sequencing. Random hexamers were used to reverse transcribe the RNA input (about 0.5 to 1 ug). The immunoSEQ assay covered 54 Vbeta and 13 Jbeta segments for CDR3. From the immunoSEQ multiplex PCR reads, TCRdb called clonotypes with MiXCR, one entry per CDR3 protein. Found here are approximately 280,000 distinct CDR3 sequences, approximately 81% of them singletons; the top ten hold over 0.1%. The chain uses TRBV4-2 and TRBJ2-7; 13 nucleotides align to TRBD2. The sequence derives from a human donor with multiple sclerosis. Material for sequencing was CD8+ T cells from PBMCs. The chain's CDR3 is CASGLAGEAYEQYF. CDR3 sequence (DNA): TGTGCCAGCGGACTAGCGGGGGAGGCCTACGAGCAGTACTTC.